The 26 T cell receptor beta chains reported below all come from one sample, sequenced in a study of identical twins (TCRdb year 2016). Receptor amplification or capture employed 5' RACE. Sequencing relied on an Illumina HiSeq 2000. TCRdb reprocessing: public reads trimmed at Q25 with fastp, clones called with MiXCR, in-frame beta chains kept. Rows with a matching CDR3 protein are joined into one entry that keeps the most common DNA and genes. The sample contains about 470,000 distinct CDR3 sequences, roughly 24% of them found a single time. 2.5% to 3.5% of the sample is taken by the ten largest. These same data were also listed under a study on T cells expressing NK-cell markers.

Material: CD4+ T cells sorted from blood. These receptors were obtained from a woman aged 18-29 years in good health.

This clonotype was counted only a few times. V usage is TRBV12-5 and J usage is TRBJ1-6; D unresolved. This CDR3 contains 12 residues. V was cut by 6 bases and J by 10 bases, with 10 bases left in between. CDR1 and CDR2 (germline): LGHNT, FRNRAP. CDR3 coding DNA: TGTGCTAGTGGATTTTTAGGCTCACCCCTCCACTTT. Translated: CASGFLGSPLHF.

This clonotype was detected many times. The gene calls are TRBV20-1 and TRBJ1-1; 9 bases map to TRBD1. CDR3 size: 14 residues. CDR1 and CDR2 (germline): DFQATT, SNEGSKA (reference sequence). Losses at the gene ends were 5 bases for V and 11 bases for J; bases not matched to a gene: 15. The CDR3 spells CSASTGGLGITAFF. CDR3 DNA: TGCAGTGCTTCCACAGGGGGCTTAGGAATTACGGCTTTCTTT.

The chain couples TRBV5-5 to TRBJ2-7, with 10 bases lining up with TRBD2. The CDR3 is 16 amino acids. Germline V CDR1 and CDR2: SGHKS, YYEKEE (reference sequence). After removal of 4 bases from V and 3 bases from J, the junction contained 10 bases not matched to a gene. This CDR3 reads CASSLSSGGHLYEQYF. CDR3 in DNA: TGTGCCAGCAGCCTCAGTAGCGGGGGGCATCTCTACGAGCAGTACTTC.

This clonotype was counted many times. The CDR3 sequence is CASSLGQGAYNEQFF. In nucleotides, the CDR3 is TGTGCCAGCAGTTTGGGGCAGGGGGCCTACAATGAGCAGTTCTTC. The chain links TRBV12-3 or TRBV12-4 to TRBJ2-1, with TRBD1 identical over 7 bases. V shed 3 bases, J shed 2 bases, and the junction held 4 bases outside the gene matches. The CDR3 is 15 residues long.

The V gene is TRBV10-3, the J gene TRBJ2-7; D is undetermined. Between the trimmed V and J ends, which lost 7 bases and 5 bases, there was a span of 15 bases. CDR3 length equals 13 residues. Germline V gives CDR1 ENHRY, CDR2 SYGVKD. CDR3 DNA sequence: TGTGCCATCAAAGGAGAAGGGCGCCACGAGCAGTACTTC. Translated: CAIKGEGRHEQYF.

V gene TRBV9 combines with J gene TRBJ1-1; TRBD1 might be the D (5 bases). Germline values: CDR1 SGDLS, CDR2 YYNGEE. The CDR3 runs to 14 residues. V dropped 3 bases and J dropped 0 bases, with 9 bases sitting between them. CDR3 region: CASSAAGLNTEAFF. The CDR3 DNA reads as TGTGCCAGCAGCGCCGCGGGGCTGAACACTGAAGCTTTCTTT.

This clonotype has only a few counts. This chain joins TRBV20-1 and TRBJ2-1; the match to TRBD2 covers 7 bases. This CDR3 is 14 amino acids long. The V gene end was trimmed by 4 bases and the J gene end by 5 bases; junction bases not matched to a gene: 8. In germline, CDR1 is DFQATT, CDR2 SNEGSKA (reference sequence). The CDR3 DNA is TGCAGTGCTATCCGCCGGGAGGCACACAATGAGCAGTTCTTC. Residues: CSAIRREAHNEQFF.

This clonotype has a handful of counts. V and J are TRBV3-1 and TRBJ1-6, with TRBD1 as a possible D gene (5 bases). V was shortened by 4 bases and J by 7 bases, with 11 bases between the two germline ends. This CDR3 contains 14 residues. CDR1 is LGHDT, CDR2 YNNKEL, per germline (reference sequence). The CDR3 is CASSPGHLNSPLHF. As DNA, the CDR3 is TGTGCCAGCAGCCCCGGACACCTGAATTCACCCCTCCACTTT.

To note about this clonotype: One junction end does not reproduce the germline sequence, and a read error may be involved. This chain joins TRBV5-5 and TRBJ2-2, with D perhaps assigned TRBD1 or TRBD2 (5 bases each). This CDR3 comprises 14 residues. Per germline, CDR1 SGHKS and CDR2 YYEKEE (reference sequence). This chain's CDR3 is CASGGGLRSGALFF. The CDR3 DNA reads TGTGCCAGCGGCGGCGGGCTTCGCTCCGGGGCGCTGTTTTTT.

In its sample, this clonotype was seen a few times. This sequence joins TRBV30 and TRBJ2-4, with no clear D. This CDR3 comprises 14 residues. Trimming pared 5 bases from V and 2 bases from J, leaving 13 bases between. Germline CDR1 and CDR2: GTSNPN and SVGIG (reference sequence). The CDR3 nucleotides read TGTGCCTGGGGATTTATGGGTTCCAAAAACATTCAGTACTTC. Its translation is CAWGFMGSKNIQYF.

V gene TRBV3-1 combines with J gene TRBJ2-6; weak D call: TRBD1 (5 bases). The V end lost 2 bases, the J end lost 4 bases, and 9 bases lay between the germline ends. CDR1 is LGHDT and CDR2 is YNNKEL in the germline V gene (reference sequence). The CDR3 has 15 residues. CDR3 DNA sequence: TGTGCCAGCAGCCAATTGACAGCCGGGGCCAACGTCCTGACTTTC. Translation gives CASSQLTAGANVLTF.

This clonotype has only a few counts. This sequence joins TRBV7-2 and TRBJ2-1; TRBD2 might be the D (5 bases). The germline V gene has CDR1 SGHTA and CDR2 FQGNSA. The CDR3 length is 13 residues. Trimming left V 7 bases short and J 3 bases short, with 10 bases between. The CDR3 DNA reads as TGTGCCAGCACCTCAGGAGGCTACAATGAGCAGTTCTTC. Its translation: CASTSGGYNEQFF.

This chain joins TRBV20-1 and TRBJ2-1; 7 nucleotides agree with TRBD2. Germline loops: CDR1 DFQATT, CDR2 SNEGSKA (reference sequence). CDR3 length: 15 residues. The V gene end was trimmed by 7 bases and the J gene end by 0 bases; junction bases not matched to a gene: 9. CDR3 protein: CSVSLAVSSYNEQFF. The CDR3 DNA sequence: TGCAGTGTGTCCCTAGCGGTAAGCTCCTACAATGAGCAGTTCTTC.

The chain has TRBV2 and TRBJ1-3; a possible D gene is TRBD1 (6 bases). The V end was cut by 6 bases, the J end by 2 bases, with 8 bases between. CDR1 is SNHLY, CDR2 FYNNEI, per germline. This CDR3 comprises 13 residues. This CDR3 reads CASRYRAGNTIYF. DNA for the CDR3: TGTGCCAGCAGGTACAGGGCTGGAAACACCATATATTTT.

The CDR3 DNA follows: TGTGCCAGTAGCCCTCACTTAGAGCGCACAGATACGCAGTATTTT. Its translation is CASSPHLERTDTQYF. The V call is TRBV19, the J call TRBJ2-3; no reliable D call. With 6 bases removed from V and 1 base from J, the gap between germline ends came to 14 bases. Per germline, CDR1 LNHDA and CDR2 SQIVND (reference sequence). The CDR3 contains 15 residues.

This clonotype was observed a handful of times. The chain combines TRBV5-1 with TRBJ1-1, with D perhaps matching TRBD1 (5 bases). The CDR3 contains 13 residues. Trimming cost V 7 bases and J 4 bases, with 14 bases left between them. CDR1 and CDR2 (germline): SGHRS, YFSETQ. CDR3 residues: CASYPQDPTEAFF. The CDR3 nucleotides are TGCGCCAGCTACCCACAGGATCCCACTGAAGCTTTCTTT. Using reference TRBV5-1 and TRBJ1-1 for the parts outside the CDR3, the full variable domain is KAGVTQTPRYLIKTRGQQVTLSCSPISGHRSVSWYQQTPGQGLQFLFEYFSETQRNKGNFPGRFSGRQFSNSRSEMNVSTLELGDSALYLCASYPQDPTEAFFGQGTRLTVV.

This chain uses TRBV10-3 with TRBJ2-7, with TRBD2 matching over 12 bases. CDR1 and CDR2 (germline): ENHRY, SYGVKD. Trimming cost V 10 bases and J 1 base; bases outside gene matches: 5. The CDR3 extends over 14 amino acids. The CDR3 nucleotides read TGTGCCACGGGCCTAGCGGGAGGGTCCTACGAGCAGTACTTC. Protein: CATGLAGGSYEQYF.

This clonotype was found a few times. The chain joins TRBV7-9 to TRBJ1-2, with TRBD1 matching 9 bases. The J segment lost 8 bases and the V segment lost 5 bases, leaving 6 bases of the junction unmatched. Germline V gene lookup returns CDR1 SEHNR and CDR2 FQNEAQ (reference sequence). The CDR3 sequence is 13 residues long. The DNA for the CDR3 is TGTGCCAGCAGCCTACAGGGGGCGGGAGGCTACACCTTC. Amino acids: CASSLQGAGGYTF.

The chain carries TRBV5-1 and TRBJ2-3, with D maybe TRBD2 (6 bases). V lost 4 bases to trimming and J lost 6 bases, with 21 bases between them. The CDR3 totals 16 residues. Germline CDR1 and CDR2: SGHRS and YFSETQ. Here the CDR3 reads CASSADVRREVDTQYF. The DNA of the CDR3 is TGCGCCAGCAGCGCCGATGTCAGGAGGGAGGTCGATACGCAGTATTTT.

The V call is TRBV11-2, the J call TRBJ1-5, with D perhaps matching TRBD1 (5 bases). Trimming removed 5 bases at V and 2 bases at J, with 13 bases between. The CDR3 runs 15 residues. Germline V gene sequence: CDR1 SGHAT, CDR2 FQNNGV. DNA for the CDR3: TGTGCCAGCAGCCTGGGACCTATCGGCAATCAGCCCCAGCATTTT. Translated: CASSLGPIGNQPQHF.

CDR3 residues: CASSDAGRGEAFF. DNA of the CDR3: TGTGCCAGCAGCGACGCCGGCAGGGGTGAAGCTTTCTTT. V is TRBV5-4 and J is TRBJ1-1, with a possible D match to TRBD1 (6 bases). The CDR3 has 13 residues. CDR1 and CDR2 from the germline V gene are SGHNT and YYREEE (reference sequence). Trimming took off 4 bases at V and 7 bases at J, with 14 bases between the two ends.

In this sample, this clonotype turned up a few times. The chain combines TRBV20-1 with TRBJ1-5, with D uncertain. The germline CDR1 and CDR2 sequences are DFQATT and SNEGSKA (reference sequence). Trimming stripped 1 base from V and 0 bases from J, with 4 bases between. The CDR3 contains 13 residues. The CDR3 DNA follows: TGCAGTGCTAGAGGGGTTAGCAATCAGCCCCAGCATTTT. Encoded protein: CSARGVSNQPQHF.

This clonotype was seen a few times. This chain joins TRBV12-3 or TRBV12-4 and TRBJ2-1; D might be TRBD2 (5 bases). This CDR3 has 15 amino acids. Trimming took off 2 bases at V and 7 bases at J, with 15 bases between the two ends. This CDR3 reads CASSLRGLVGNEQFF. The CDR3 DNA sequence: TGTGCCAGCAGTTTACGAGGGCTCGTGGGGAATGAGCAGTTCTTC.

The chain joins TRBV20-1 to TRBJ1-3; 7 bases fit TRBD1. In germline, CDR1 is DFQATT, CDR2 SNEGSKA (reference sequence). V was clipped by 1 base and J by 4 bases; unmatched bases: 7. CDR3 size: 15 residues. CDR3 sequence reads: CSARGDRVEGNTIYF. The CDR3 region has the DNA TGCAGTGCTAGAGGCGACAGGGTGGAAGGAAACACCATATATTTT.

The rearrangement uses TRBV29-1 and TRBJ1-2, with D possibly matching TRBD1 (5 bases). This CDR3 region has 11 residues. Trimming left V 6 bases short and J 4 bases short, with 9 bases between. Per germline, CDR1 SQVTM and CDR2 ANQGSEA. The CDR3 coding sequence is TGCAGCGTAGACGGGACCTATGGCTACACCTTC. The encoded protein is CSVDGTYGYTF.

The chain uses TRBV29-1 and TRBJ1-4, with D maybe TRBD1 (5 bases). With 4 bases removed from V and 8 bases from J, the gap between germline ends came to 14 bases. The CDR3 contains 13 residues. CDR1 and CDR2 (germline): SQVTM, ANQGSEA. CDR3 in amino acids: CSVVTARDEKLFF. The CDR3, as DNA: TGCAGCGTTGTAACGGCCAGGGACGAAAAACTGTTTTTT.